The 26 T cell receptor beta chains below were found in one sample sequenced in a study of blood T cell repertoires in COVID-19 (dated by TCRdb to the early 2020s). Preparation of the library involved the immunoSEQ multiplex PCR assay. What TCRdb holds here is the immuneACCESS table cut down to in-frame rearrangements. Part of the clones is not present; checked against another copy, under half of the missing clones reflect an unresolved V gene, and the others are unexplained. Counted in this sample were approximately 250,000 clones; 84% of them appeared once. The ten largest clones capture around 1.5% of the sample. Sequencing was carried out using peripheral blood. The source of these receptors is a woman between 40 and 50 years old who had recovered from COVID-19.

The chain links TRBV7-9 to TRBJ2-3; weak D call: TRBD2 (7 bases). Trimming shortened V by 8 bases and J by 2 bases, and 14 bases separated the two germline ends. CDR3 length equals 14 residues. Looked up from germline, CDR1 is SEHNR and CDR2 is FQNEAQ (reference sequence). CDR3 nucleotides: TGTGCCAGCGTGTGGGGGGGCGCCACAGATACGCAGTATTTT. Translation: CASVWGGATDTQYF. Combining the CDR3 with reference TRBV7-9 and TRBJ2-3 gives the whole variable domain DTGVSQNPRHKITKRGQNVTFRCDPISEHNRLYWYRQTLGQGPEFLTYFQNEAQLEKSRLLSDRFSAERPKGSFSTLEIQRTEQGDSAMYLCASVWGGATDTQYFGPGTRLTVL.

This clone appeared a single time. Here the CDR3 reads CASSLDGTGVVGNTIYF. The CDR3 DNA reads as TGCGCCAGCAGCTTGGACGGGACAGGGGTTGTCGGAAACACCATATATTTT. This chain links TRBV5-1 with TRBJ1-3; 10 bases line up with TRBD1. Germline V CDR1 and CDR2: SGHRS, YFSETQ. CDR3 length equals 17 residues. The J segment lost 4 bases and the V segment lost 0 bases, leaving 7 bases of the junction unmatched.

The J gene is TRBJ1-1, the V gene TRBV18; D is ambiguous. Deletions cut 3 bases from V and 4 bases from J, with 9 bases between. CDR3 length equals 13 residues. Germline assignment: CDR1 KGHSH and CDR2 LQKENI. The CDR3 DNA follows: TGTGCCAGCTCACCCGCGGGAGGCACTGAAGCTTTCTTT. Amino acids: CASSPAGGTEAFF. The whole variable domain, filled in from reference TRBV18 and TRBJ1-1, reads NAGVMQNPRHLVRRRGQEARLRCSPMKGHSHVYWYRQLPEEGLKFMVYLQKENIIDESGMPKERFSAEFPKEGPSILRIQQVVRGDSAAYFCASSPAGGTEAFFGQGTRLTVV.

As DNA, the CDR3 is TGTGCCAGCAGCACTTATCCGGGACAGAATGAAAAACTGTTTTTT. Amino acids: CASSTYPGQNEKLFF. This rearrangement joins TRBV9 to TRBJ1-4; 7 bases line up with TRBD1. From germline, CDR1 is SGDLS and CDR2 YYNGEE. The ends lost 4 bases at V and 5 bases at J; junction bases unmatched: 8. The CDR3 length is 15 residues.

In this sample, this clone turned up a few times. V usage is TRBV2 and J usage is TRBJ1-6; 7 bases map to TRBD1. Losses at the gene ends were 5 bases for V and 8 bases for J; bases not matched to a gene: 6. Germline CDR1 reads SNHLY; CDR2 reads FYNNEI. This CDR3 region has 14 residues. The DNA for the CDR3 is TGTGCCAGCAGTTGGAGGGGGCGGGATTCACCCCTCCACTTT. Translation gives CASSWRGRDSPLHF.

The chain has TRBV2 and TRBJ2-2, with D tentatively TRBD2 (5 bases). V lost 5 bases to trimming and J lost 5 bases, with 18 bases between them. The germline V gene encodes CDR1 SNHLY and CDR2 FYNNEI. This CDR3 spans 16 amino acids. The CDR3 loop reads CASSLTGARGTGELFF. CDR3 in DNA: TGTGCCAGCAGTCTTACTGGAGCCAGAGGGACCGGGGAGCTGTTTTTT. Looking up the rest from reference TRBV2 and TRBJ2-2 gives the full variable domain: EPEVTQTPSHQVTQMGQEVILRCVPISNHLYFYWYRQILGQKVEFLVSFYNNEISEKSEIFDDQFSVERPDGSNFTLKIRSTKLEDSAMYFCASSLTGARGTGELFFGEGSRLTVL.

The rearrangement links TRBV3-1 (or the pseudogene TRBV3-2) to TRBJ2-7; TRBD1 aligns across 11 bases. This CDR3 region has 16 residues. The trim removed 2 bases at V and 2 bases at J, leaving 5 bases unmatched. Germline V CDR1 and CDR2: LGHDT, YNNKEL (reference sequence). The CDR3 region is CASSQFGTGGPYEQYF. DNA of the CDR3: TGTGCCAGCAGCCAATTTGGGACAGGGGGTCCCTACGAGCAGTACTTC.

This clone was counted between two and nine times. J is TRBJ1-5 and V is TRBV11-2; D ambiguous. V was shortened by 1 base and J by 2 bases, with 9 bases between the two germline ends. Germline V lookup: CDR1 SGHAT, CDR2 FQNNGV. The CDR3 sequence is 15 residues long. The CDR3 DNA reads TGTGCCAGCAGCTTAGGTCCCGGAGGCAATCAGCCCCAGCATTTT. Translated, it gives CASSLGPGGNQPQHF.

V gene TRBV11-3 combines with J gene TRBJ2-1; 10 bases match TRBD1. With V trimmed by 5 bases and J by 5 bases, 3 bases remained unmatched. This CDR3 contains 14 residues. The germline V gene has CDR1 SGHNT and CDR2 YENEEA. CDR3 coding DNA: TGTGCCAGCAGCGTGACAGGGGGCAACAATGAGCAGTTCTTC. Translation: CASSVTGGNNEQFF.

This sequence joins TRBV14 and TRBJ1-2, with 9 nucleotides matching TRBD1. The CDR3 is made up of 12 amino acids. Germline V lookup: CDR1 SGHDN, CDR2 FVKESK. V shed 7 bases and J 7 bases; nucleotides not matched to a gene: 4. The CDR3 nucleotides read TGTGCCAGCAACACAGGGGGCACTGGCTACACCTTC. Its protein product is CASNTGGTGYTF. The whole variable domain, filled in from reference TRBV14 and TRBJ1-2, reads EAGVTQFPSHSVIEKGQTVTLRCDPISGHDNLYWYRRVMGKEIKFLLHFVKESKQDESGMPNNRFLAERTGGTYSTLKVQPAELEDSGVYFCASNTGGTGYTFGSGTRLTVV.

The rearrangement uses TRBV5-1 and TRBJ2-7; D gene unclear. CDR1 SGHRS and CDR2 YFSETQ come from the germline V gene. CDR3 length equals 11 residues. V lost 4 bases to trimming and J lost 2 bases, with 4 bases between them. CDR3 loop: CASSQTYEQYF. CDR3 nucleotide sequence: TGCGCCAGCAGCCAGACCTACGAGCAGTACTTC. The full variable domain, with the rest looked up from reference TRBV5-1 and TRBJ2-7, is KAGVTQTPRYLIKTRGQQVTLSCSPISGHRSVSWYQQTPGQGLQFLFEYFSETQRNKGNFPGRFSGRQFSNSRSEMNVSTLELGDSALYLCASSQTYEQYFGPGTRLTVT.

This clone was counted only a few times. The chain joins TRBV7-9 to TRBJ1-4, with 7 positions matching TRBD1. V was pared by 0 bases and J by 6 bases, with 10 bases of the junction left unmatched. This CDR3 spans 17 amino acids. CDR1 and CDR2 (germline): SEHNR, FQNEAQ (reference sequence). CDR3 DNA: TGTGCCAGCAGCTTAGCGCGTCTAGGACAGGTAGATGAAAAACTGTTTTTT. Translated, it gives CASSLARLGQVDEKLFF.

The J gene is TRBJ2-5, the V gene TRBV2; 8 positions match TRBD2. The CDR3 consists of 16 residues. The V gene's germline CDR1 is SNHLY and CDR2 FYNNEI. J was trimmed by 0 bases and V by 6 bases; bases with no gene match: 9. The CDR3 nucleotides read TGTGCCAGCAGCGAGTTTAGCGGGGAATACCAAGAGACCCAGTACTTC. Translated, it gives CASSEFSGEYQETQYF.

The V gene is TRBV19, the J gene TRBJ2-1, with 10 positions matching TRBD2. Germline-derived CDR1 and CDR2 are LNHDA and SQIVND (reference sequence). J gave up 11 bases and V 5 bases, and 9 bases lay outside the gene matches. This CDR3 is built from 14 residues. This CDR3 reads CASSPGTSVRQQFF. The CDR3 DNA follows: TGTGCCAGTAGTCCCGGGACTAGCGTGCGACAGCAGTTCTTC.

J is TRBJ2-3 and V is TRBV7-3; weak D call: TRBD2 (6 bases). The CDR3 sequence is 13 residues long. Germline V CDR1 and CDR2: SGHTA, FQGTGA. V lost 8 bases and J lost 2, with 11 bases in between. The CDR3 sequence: CASSTDYTDTQYF. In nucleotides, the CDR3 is TGTGCCAGCTCGACGGACTACACAGATACGCAGTATTTT.

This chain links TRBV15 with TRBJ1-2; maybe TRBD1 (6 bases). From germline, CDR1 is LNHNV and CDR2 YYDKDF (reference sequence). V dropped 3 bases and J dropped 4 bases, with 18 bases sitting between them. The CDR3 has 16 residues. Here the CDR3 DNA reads TGTGCCACCAGCAGTCCTCTACCCACAGGGCCCTATGGCTACACCTTC. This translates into CATSSPLPTGPYGYTF.

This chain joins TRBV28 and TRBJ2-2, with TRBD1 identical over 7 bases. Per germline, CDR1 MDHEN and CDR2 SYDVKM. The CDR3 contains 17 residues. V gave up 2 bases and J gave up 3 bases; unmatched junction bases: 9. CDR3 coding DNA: TGTGCCAGCAGTTTACCTCGACAGGGTAGGCACACCGGGGAGCTGTTTTTT. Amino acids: CASSLPRQGRHTGELFF.

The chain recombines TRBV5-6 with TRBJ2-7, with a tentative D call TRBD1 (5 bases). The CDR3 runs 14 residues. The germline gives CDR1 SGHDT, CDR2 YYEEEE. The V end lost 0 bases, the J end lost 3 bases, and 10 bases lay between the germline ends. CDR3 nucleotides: TGTGCCAGCAGCTTGGTTTTTGGACACTACGAGCAGTACTTC. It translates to CASSLVFGHYEQYF.

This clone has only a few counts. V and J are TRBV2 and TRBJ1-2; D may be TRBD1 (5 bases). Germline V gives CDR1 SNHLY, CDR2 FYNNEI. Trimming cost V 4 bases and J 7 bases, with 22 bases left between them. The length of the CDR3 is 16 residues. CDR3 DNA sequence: TGTGCCAGCAGTGCCGACAGAGGATCGGATTATGGTGGCTACACCTTC. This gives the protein CASSADRGSDYGGYTF. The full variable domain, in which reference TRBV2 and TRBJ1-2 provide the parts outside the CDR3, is EPEVTQTPSHQVTQMGQEVILRCVPISNHLYFYWYRQILGQKVEFLVSFYNNEISEKSEIFDDQFSVERPDGSNFTLKIRSTKLEDSAMYFCASSADRGSDYGGYTFGSGTRLTVV.

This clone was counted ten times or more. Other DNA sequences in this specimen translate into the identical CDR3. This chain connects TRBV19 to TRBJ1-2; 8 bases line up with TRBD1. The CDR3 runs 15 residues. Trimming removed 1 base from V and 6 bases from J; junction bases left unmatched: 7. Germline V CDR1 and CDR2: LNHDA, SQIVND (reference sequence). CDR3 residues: CASSIGQGAYDGYTF. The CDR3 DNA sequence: TGTGCCAGTAGTATAGGGCAGGGGGCGTATGATGGCTACACCTTC.

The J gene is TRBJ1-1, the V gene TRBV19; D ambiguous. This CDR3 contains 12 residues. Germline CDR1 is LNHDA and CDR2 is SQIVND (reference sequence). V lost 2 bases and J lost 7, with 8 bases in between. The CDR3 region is CASSITRGEAFF. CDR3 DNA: TGTGCCAGTAGTATAACTCGCGGTGAAGCTTTCTTT.

In DNA, the CDR3 is TGTGCCTGGAGCCAACGGGGGTCTCAGCCCCAGCATTTT. Protein: CAWSQRGSQPQHF. The chain joins TRBV30 to TRBJ1-5, with D possibly TRBD1 on 5 matching bases. Trimming removed 3 bases at V and 6 bases at J, with 12 bases between. From germline, CDR1 is GTSNPN and CDR2 SVGIG (reference sequence). The CDR3 totals 13 residues.

This CDR3 reads CASSTDLGSYNEQFF. CDR3 coding DNA: TGTGCCAGCAGTACGGACTTGGGTTCCTACAATGAGCAGTTCTTC. The rearrangement links TRBV6-6 to TRBJ2-1, with D possibly being TRBD2 (5 bases). The length of the CDR3 is 15 residues. Trimming removed 5 bases from V and 1 base from J, with 12 bases in between. The germline V gene has CDR1 MNHNY and CDR2 SVGAGI (reference sequence).

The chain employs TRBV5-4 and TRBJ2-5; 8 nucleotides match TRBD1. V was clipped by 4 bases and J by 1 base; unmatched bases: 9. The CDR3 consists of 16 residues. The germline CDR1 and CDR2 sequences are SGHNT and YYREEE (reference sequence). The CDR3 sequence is CASSAPTGTGQETQYF. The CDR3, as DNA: TGTGCCAGCAGCGCTCCTACCGGGACAGGCCAAGAGACCCAGTACTTC.

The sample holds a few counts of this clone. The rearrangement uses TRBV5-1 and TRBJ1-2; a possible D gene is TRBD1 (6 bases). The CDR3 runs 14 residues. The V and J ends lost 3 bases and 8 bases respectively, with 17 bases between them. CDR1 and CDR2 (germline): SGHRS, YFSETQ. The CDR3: CASSSETGSRGYTF. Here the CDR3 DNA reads TGCGCCAGCAGCTCAGAGACAGGAAGTAGGGGCTACACCTTC.

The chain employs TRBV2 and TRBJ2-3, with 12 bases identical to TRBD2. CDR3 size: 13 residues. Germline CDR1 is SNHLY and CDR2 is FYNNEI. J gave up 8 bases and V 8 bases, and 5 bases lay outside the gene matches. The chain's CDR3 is CASSSGGAGTQYF. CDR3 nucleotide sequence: TGTGCCAGCTCTAGCGGGGGGGCCGGTACGCAGTATTTT.